Shown below are 7 T cell receptor beta chains from a single sample sequenced in a study of blood T cells in healthy people across ages. Through a sample-barcoded 5' primer and a J-beta primer mix, a second PCR was run for about 6 to 11 cycles. TCRdb redid the calling of the 5' RACE reads with MiXCR, one entry per CDR3 protein. The data contain about 2 million distinct CDR3 sequences, just under 50% of them singletons. Sequencing was carried out using blood. These receptors were collected from a woman aged 40 to 55 in good health.

DNA of the CDR3: TGTGCCAGCACCCTCTCAGGGGCCCTTGGGGACGAGCAGTACTTC. Translated: CASTLSGALGDEQYF. The gene calls are TRBV28 and TRBJ2-7, with D possibly being TRBD1 (6 bases). Germline V gives CDR1 MDHEN, CDR2 SYDVKM. The ends were cut back, 7 bases at V and 5 bases at J, with 21 bases in the middle. There are 15 residues in the CDR3. Combining the CDR3 with reference TRBV28 and TRBJ2-7 gives the whole variable domain DVKVTQSSRYLVKRTGEKVFLECVQDMDHENMFWYRQDPGLGLRLIYFSYDVKMKEKGDIPEGYSVSREKKERFSLILESASTNQTSMYLCASTLSGALGDEQYFGPGTRLTVT.

The V and J genes are TRBV7-3 and TRBJ2-3; 10 bases fit TRBD2. Germline CDR1 is SGHTA and CDR2 is FQGTGA. The CDR3 runs to 15 residues. With 5 bases clipped from V and 5 bases from J, the junction kept 7 bases outside the gene matches. This CDR3 is CASSRAGGPEDTQYF. The CDR3 coding sequence is TGTGCCAGCAGCCGAGCGGGGGGGCCGGAAGATACGCAGTATTTT. Drawing the rest from reference TRBV7-3 and TRBJ2-3, the complete variable domain is GAGVSQTPSNKVTEKGKYVELRCDPISGHTALYWYRQSLGQGPEFLIYFQGTGAADDSGLPNDRFFAVRPEGSVSTLKIQRTERGDSAVYLCASSRAGGPEDTQYFGPGTRLTVL.

The rearrangement links TRBV20-1 to TRBJ2-3; D not certain. This CDR3 comprises 15 residues. V was pared by 3 bases and J by 0 bases, with 13 bases between. Germline V gene sequence: CDR1 DFQATT, CDR2 SNEGSKA (reference sequence). CDR3 residues: CSARTAEKSTDTQYF. In DNA, the CDR3 is TGCAGTGCTAGGACCGCGGAAAAAAGCACAGATACGCAGTATTTT.

The genes are TRBV14 and TRBJ1-5; D unresolved. The V and J ends lost 10 bases and 7 bases respectively, with 20 bases between them. The CDR3 has 14 amino acids. Looked up from germline, CDR1 is SGHDN and CDR2 is FVKESK. CDR3 DNA sequence: TGTGCCACCCACCCGGGTTTACTCCCACAGCCCCAGCATTTT. It specifies CATHPGLLPQPQHF.

The J gene is TRBJ2-3, the V gene TRBV27, with 8 bases matching TRBD1. This CDR3 comprises 12 residues. V shed 6 bases, J shed 5 bases, and the junction held 1 base outside the gene matches. Germline-derived CDR1 and CDR2 are MNHEY and SMNVEV (reference sequence). This chain's CDR3 is CASSRGQDTQYF. The CDR3 bases are TGTGCCAGCAGCAGGGGGCAAGATACGCAGTATTTT.

The rearrangement uses TRBV7-6 and TRBJ2-7, with TRBD1 identical over 8 bases. The length of the CDR3 is 15 residues. V gave up 5 bases and J gave up 4 bases; unmatched junction bases: 10. The V gene's germline CDR1 is SGHVS and CDR2 FNYEAQ. In DNA form, the CDR3 reads TGTGCCAGCAGCGTGGGGCAGGGGGCCTTATACGAGCAGTACTTC. Amino acids: CASSVGQGALYEQYF.

The chain couples TRBV25-1 to TRBJ1-5, with 7 bases matching TRBD1. The germline V gene has CDR1 MGHDK and CDR2 SYGVNS. With 6 bases clipped from V and 3 bases from J, the junction kept 5 bases outside the gene matches. The CDR3 has 14 amino acids. This CDR3 is CASSQTGPNQPQHF. Here the CDR3 DNA reads TGTGCCAGCAGCCAGACAGGGCCCAATCAGCCCCAGCATTTT.